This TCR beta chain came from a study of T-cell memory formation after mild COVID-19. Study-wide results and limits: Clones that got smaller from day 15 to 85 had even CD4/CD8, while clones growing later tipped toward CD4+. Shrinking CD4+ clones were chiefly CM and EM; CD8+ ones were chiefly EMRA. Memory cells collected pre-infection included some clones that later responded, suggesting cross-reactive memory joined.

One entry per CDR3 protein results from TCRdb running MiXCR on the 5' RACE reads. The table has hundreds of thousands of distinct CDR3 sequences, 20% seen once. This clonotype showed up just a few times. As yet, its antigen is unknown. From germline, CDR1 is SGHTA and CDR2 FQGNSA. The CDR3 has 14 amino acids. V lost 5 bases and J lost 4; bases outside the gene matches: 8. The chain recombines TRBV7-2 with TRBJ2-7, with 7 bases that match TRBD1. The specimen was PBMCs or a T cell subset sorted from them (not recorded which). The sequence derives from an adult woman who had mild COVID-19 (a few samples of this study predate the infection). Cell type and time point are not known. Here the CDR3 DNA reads TGTGCCAGCAGCCCAGACAGGGTGCTATACGAGCAGTACTTC. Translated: CASSPDRVLYEQYF.